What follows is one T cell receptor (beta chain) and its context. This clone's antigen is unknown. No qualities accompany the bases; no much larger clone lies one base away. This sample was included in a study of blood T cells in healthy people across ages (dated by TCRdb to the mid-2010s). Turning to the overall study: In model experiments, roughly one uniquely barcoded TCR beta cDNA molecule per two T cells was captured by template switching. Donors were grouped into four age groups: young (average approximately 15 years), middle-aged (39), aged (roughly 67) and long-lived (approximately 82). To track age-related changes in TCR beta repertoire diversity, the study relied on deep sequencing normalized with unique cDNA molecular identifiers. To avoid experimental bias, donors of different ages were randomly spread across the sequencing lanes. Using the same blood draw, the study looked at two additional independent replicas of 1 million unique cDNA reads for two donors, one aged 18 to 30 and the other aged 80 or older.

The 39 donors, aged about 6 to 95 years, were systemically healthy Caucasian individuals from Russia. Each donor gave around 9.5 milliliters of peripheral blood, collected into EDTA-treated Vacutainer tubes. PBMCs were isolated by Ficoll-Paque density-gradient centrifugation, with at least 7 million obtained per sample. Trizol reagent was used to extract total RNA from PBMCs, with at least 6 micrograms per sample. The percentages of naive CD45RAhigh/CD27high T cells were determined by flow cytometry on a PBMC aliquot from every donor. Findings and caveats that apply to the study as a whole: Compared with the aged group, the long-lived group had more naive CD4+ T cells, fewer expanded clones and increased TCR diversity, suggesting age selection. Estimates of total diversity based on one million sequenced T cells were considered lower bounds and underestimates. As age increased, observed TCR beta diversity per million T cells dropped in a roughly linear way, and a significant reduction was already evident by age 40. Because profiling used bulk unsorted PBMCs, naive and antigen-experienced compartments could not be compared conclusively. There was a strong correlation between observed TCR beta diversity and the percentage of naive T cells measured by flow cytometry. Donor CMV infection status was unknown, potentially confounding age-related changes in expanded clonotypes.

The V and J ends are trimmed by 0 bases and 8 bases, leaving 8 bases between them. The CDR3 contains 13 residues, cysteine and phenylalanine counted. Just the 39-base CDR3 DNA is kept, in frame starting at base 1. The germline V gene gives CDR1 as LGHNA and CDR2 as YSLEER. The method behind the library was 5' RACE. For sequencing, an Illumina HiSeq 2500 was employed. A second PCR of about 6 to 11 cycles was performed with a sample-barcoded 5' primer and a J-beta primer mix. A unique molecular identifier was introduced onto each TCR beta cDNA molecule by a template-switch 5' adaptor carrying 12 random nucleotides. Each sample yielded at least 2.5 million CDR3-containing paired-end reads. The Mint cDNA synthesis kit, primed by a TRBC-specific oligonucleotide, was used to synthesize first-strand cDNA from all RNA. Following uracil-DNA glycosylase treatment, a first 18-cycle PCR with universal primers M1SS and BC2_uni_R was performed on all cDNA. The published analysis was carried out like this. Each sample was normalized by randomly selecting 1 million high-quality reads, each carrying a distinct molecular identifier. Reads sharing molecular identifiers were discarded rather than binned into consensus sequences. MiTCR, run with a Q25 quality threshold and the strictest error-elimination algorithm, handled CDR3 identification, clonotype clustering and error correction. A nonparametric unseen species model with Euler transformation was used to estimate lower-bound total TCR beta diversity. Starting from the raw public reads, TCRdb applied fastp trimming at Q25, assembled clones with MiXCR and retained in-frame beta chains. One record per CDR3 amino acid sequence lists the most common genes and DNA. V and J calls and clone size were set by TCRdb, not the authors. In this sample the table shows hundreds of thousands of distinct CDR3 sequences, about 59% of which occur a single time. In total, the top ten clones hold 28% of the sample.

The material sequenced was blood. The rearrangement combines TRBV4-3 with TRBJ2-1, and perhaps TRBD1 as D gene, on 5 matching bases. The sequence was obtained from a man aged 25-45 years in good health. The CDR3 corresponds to CASSQDPRDEQFF. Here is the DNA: TGCGCCAGCAGCCAAGATCCCAGGGATGAGCAGTTCTTC.